A single sample is the source of the 12 T cell receptor beta chains below, sequenced in a study of cytomegalovirus exposure and HLA in healthy donors. 60 Vbeta and 13 Jbeta primers were used in PCR. Method: immunoSEQ multiplex PCR; TCRdb's copy keeps in-frame clones and lacks some. This table holds roughly 190,000 clones, about 85% found once. Sequences were obtained from PBMCs. The origin of the receptors is a boy aged 2 to 10 in good health and CMV-seronegative.

The chain has TRBV7-2 and TRBJ2-3, with no clear D. Germline CDR1 is SGHTA and CDR2 is FQGNSA. V lost 1 base, J lost 4 bases, and 12 bases lay in between. This CDR3 is 15 amino acids long. Here the CDR3 reads CASSLDQRLADTQYF. The CDR3 DNA sequence: TGTGCCAGCAGCTTAGACCAGAGGTTGGCAGATACGCAGTATTTT.

The chain employs TRBV6-1 and TRBJ2-2, with D possibly TRBD1 on 6 matching bases. Germline V gene data show CDR1 as MNHNS and CDR2 as SASEGT. The CDR3 consists of 16 residues. The germline V and J ends were trimmed by 4 bases and 5 bases, with 17 bases remaining between them. The CDR3 DNA is TGTGCCAGCAGTGCCGGTACAGGGATGTGGACCGGGGAGCTGTTTTTT. As protein: CASSAGTGMWTGELFF.

The chain combines TRBV28 with TRBJ2-7; weak D call: TRBD2 (5 bases). CDR1 is MDHEN, CDR2 SYDVKM, per germline. This CDR3 is 15 amino acids long. V gave up 5 bases and J gave up 7 bases, with 21 bases separating them. The DNA for the CDR3 is TGTGCCAGCAGTCCCACCCCAACGGGATTAAAGGAGCAGTACTTC. Protein product: CASSPTPTGLKEQYF. The variable domain in full, completed from reference TRBV28 and TRBJ2-7, reads DVKVTQSSRYLVKRTGEKVFLECVQDMDHENMFWYRQDPGLGLRLIYFSYDVKMKEKGDIPEGYSVSREKKERFSLILESASTNQTSMYLCASSPTPTGLKEQYFGPGTRLTVT.

Written as DNA, the CDR3 is TGTGCCAGCAGTCCCTGGACAGGGAGGCCCGGAAACACCATATATTTT. It yields the protein CASSPWTGRPGNTIYF. The chain combines TRBV28 with TRBJ1-3, with 8 bases fitting TRBD1. The CDR3 runs 16 residues. Germline CDR1 is MDHEN and CDR2 is SYDVKM. V was clipped by 5 bases and J by 4 bases; unmatched bases: 10.

This chain links TRBV4-1 with TRBJ2-5; D remains ambiguous. Trimming removed 4 bases at V and 5 bases at J, with 14 bases between. Germline assignment: CDR1 MGHRA and CDR2 YSYEKL. This CDR3 spans 14 amino acids. Here the CDR3 reads CASSPVPNGETQYF. The CDR3 nucleotides read TGCGCCAGCAGCCCGGTCCCCAACGGGGAGACCCAGTACTTC.

This clone showed up just a few times. This chain links TRBV5-6 with TRBJ2-3; 11 bases are shared with TRBD2. This CDR3 has 16 amino acids. The V gene end was trimmed by 2 bases and the J gene end by 7 bases; junction bases not matched to a gene: 9. Germline V lookup: CDR1 SGHDT, CDR2 YYEEEE. The CDR3 here is CASSLPTSGTRNTQYF. CDR3 DNA sequence: TGTGCCAGCAGCTTACCGACTAGCGGGACGAGAAATACGCAGTATTTT.

The genes are TRBV5-1 and TRBJ2-2; TRBD2 matches at 14 bases. The V segment lost 3 bases and the J segment 6 bases; nucleotides outside the gene matches: 7. Germline loops: CDR1 SGHRS, CDR2 YFSETQ. The CDR3 has 17 residues. For the CDR3, the DNA is TGCGCCAGCAGCTCGGGACTAGCGGGAGTTGCCGCCGGGGAGCTGTTTTTT. It codes for CASSSGLAGVAAGELFF.

V and J are TRBV6-5 and TRBJ1-2; D may be TRBD1 (5 bases). V was pared by 2 bases and J by 2 bases, with 6 bases between. The CDR3 totals 13 residues. Germline-derived CDR1 and CDR2 are MNHEY and SVGAGI. CDR3 in amino acids: CASSYDRNYGYTF. CDR3 DNA: TGTGCCAGCAGTTACGACAGAAACTATGGCTACACCTTC.

This chain joins TRBV5-1 and TRBJ2-1, with 8 positions matching TRBD2. Germline V gene sequence: CDR1 SGHRS, CDR2 YFSETQ. V trimming: 2 bases; J trimming: 6 bases; junction bases outside the gene matches: 4. CDR3 length: 14 residues. CDR3 region: CASSFSGTSNEQFF. Here the CDR3 DNA reads TGCGCCAGCAGCTTTAGCGGGACCTCCAATGAGCAGTTCTTC. The full variable domain, rest sourced from reference TRBV5-1 and TRBJ2-1, is KAGVTQTPRYLIKTRGQQVTLSCSPISGHRSVSWYQQTPGQGLQFLFEYFSETQRNKGNFPGRFSGRQFSNSRSEMNVSTLELGDSALYLCASSFSGTSNEQFFGPGTRLTVL.

The chain links TRBV7-9 to TRBJ2-3; 8 nucleotides align to TRBD1. After removal of 5 bases from V and 1 base from J, the junction contained 8 bases not matched to a gene. CDR1 is SEHNR, CDR2 FQNEAQ, per germline (reference sequence). The CDR3 spans 16 residues. This CDR3 is CASSNLRGLGTDTQYF. CDR3 bases: TGTGCCAGCAGCAACCTCAGGGGGCTTGGCACAGATACGCAGTATTTT.

V gene TRBV7-3 combines with J gene TRBJ2-1; 12 bases match TRBD2. With V trimmed by 5 bases and J by 5 bases, 4 bases remained unmatched. In germline, CDR1 is SGHTA, CDR2 FQGTGA. The CDR3 consists of 15 residues. In DNA form, the CDR3 reads TGTGCCAGCAGCCACCGACTAGCGGGGGACAATGAGCAGTTCTTC. This encodes CASSHRLAGDNEQFF.

This rearrangement joins TRBV6-1 to TRBJ1-1, with TRBD1 as a possible D gene (6 bases). Per the germline V gene, CDR1 is MNHNS and CDR2 is SASEGT. CDR3 length: 14 amino acids. Trimming took 7 bases from V and 1 from J, leaving 13 bases between them. The CDR3 region is CASIAGTTNTEAFF. In nucleotides, the CDR3 is TGTGCCAGCATAGCCGGGACAACGAACACTGAAGCTTTCTTT.